This T cell receptor (beta chain) was sequenced during a study of early T cells in non-severe SARS-CoV-2 infection. Overall study: Unpaired chains resulted from sequencing bulk RNA of unsorted whole blood.

Study conclusions and caveats: The matching step, a VDJdb search, favored anti-spike CD8 responses and missed private and CD4 specificities.

Molecules of cDNA were individually given unique molecular identifiers that were attached to them. MiXCR was run by TCRdb on the 5' RACE reads, yielding one entry per CDR3 protein. The sample holds some 50,000 distinct CDR3 sequences, around 8.4% seen once. This clonotype was picked up many times. Its target is unknown. Per germline, CDR1 SGHTA and CDR2 FQGNSA. This CDR3 contains 17 residues. V shed 7 bases and J 5 bases; nucleotides not matched to a gene: 19. The sequenced sample was whole blood. The chain has TRBV7-2 and TRBJ1-2; 7 bases agree with TRBD1. The receptor's source is an adult who was a healthcare worker with PCR-confirmed SARS-CoV-2 infection or an uninfected control (not recorded which). CDR3 region: CASNPTGYPAFGYGYTF. CDR3 coding DNA: TGTGCCAGCAACCCGACAGGGTATCCCGCTTTCGGGTATGGCTACACCTTC.